This TCR beta chain was captured in a study of T cells in Graves' hyperthyroidism and ophthalmopathy. This clonotype was seen ten or more times. One end of the junction fails to match germline, which may point to a read error. Patients counted as stable if ophthalmopathy did not develop within 18 months. Clinicians diagnosed patients from clinical symptoms, serum thyroxine and TRAb, thyroid ultrasound and orbital computed tomography. There were TCR beta CDR3 regions amplified from RNA transcripts. Carried out on the TCR CDR3, a first-round RT-PCR used the HTBI primer set. MiXCR, run by TCRdb on the multiplex PCR reads, gives a single entry per CDR3 protein. The sample records 650,000 to 750,000 distinct CDR3 sequences, about 15% being singletons. Germline-derived CDR1 and CDR2 are SEHNR and FQNEAQ (reference sequence). The CDR3 loop spans 15 amino acids.

The sequence was obtained from a woman between 18 and 30 years old with Graves' hyperthyroidism. The chain recombines TRBV7-9 with TRBJ2-7; 8 bases agree with TRBD1. Sequenced: blood. In DNA, the CDR3 is TGTGCCAGCAGCTTAGCTGGGACAGGCGATTACGAGCAGCACTTC. This gives the protein CASSLAGTGDYEQHF.